What follows are 21 T cell receptor beta chains derived from one specimen sequenced in a study of vaccination and CD4 T cells after COVID-19. Treatment in this sample: roughly 10-day PBMC culture with coronavirus spike peptide pools or control peptides (ViraFEST assay). These TCRs' antigens remain unknown. The assay that was used to sequence DNA from cultured CD4+ T cells was the Oncomine TCR Beta short-read assay. Using its own MiXCR run on the PCR reads, TCRdb lists one record per CDR3 protein. The sample consists of 19,000 or so distinct CDR3 sequences, 40% of them appearing once. Sequenced material: CD4+ T cells from blood, cultured in vitro. The receptor set was obtained from a human donor who had recovered from COVID-19.

The chain couples TRBV6-1 to TRBJ2-3; no clear D gene. CDR3 length: 11 amino acids. Germline CDR1 is MNHNS and CDR2 is SASEGT. V dropped 2 bases and J dropped 8 bases, with 5 bases sitting between them. As DNA, the CDR3 is TGTGCCAGCAGTGAACCGGGTACGCAGTATTTT. Protein: CASSEPGTQYF.

This clonotype has only a few counts. This chain connects TRBV5-1 to TRBJ1-2; 8 bases fit TRBD1. Germline V gene lookup returns CDR1 SGHRS and CDR2 YFSETQ. Losses at the gene ends were 4 bases for V and 6 bases for J; bases not matched to a gene: 8. The CDR3 extends over 14 amino acids. In DNA, the CDR3 is TGCGCCAGCAGCCTGCTTCCGGGACAGGATGGCTACACCTTC. As protein: CASSLLPGQDGYTF. Filled out from reference TRBV5-1 and TRBJ1-2, the complete variable domain reads KAGVTQTPRYLIKTRGQQVTLSCSPISGHRSVSWYQQTPGQGLQFLFEYFSETQRNKGNFPGRFSGRQFSNSRSEMNVSTLELGDSALYLCASSLLPGQDGYTFGSGTRLTVV.

The J gene is TRBJ2-7, the V gene TRBV27; 12 bases are a match to TRBD1. This CDR3 is built from 16 residues. The germline CDR1 and CDR2 sequences are MNHEY and SMNVEV (reference sequence). Trimming took 4 bases from V and 3 from J; bases not matched to a gene: 7. Here the CDR3 reads CASSSSWDRGLYEQYF. DNA of the CDR3: TGTGCCAGCAGTTCGAGTTGGGACAGGGGGCTCTACGAGCAGTACTTC.

The chain combines TRBV6-5 with TRBJ2-7; D uncertain. This CDR3 comprises 13 residues. Germline-derived CDR1 and CDR2 are MNHEY and SVGAGI. Trimming took 2 bases from V and 2 from J, leaving 7 bases between them. DNA of the CDR3: TGTGCCAGCAGTTACATGGGTCCCTACGAGCAGTACTTC. Amino acids: CASSYMGPYEQYF.

In this sample, this clonotype turned up a few times. This chain joins TRBV7-2 and TRBJ2-2; a weak D match, TRBD1 (5 bases). Between the trimmed V and J ends, which lost 5 bases and 4 bases, there was a span of 8 bases. The CDR3 consists of 13 residues. Germline-derived CDR1 and CDR2 are SGHTA and FQGNSA. The CDR3 here is CASSPGITGELFF. The CDR3 bases are TGTGCCAGCAGCCCAGGGATCACCGGGGAGCTGTTTTTT.

This clonotype showed up just a few times. The chain employs TRBV6-2 or TRBV6-3 and TRBJ1-1; no clear D gene. The germline V and J ends were trimmed by 8 bases and 0 bases, with 10 bases remaining between them. Germline CDR1 is MNHEY and CDR2 is SVGEGT. This CDR3 contains 13 residues. CDR3 nucleotides: TGTGCCAGCGGGAGGATCATGAACACTGAAGCTTTCTTT. It codes for CASGRIMNTEAFF.

As concerns this clonotype: At one end the junction does not follow the germline gene, possibly because of a read error. The rearrangement links TRBV20-1 to TRBJ1-1; the D is unclear. CDR3 length: 15 amino acids. The germline V gene has CDR1 DFQATT and CDR2 SNEGSKA (reference sequence). The CDR3 loop is CSVRETAVMNTEAFF. The CDR3 DNA is TGCAGTGTTAGAGAAACGGCAGTGATGAACACTGAAGCTTTCTTT.

This clonotype occurred a few times. The chain's CDR3 is CSARALSGSPSGEQFF. DNA of the CDR3: TGCAGTGCTAGAGCCCTTAGCGGGAGTCCTTCAGGTGAGCAGTTCTTC. The J gene is TRBJ2-1, the V gene TRBV20-1; 9 bases map to TRBD2. This CDR3 is built from 16 residues. CDR1 and CDR2 (germline): DFQATT, SNEGSKA (reference sequence). The trim removed 1 base at V and 9 bases at J, leaving 13 bases unmatched.

There are a few counts of this clonotype. This sequence joins TRBV7-9 and TRBJ1-6, with a weak D call TRBD1 (6 bases). V lost 1 base to trimming and J lost 6 bases, with 13 bases between them. CDR1 and CDR2 (germline): SEHNR, FQNEAQ (reference sequence). This CDR3 region has 16 residues. The CDR3: CASSLVPTGINSPLHF. The CDR3 nucleotides are TGTGCCAGCAGCTTAGTACCGACAGGAATTAATTCACCCCTCCACTTT.

This clonotype occurred a few times. The chain recombines TRBV10-3 with TRBJ1-5, with D possibly matching TRBD1 (5 bases). The V end was cut by 6 bases, the J end by 4 bases, with 13 bases between. Looked up from germline, CDR1 is ENHRY and CDR2 is SYGVKD. The CDR3 length is 14 residues. The chain's CDR3 is CAIRNSEGNQPQHF. The CDR3 DNA reads as TGTGCCATCAGGAATTCCGAGGGGAATCAGCCCCAGCATTTT.

In nucleotides, the CDR3 is TGTGCCCCTCAGGCTAGTCGCACCGGGGAGCTGTTTTTT. It yields the protein CAPQASRTGELFF. The genes are TRBV10-3 and TRBJ2-2; D is uncertain. CDR3 length: 13 residues. Germline-derived CDR1 and CDR2 are ENHRY and SYGVKD. V shed 11 bases and J shed 4 bases, with 14 bases lying between them.

The rearrangement joins TRBV28 to TRBJ2-7, with 10 bases fitting TRBD2. CDR3 length equals 14 residues. Germline loops: CDR1 MDHEN, CDR2 SYDVKM. With 7 bases clipped from V and 3 bases from J, the junction kept 6 bases outside the gene matches. The CDR3, as DNA: TGTGCCAGCACTAGGGTAGCGGGAGGCTACGAGCAGTACTTC. This codes for CASTRVAGGYEQYF. Combining the CDR3 with reference TRBV28 and TRBJ2-7 gives the whole variable domain DVKVTQSSRYLVKRTGEKVFLECVQDMDHENMFWYRQDPGLGLRLIYFSYDVKMKEKGDIPEGYSVSREKKERFSLILESASTNQTSMYLCASTRVAGGYEQYFGPGTRLTVT.

The chain uses TRBV6-5 and TRBJ1-3, with D maybe TRBD1 (5 bases). This CDR3 comprises 14 residues. Trimming stripped 2 bases from V and 4 bases from J, with 9 bases between. The germline gives CDR1 MNHEY, CDR2 SVGAGI. In nucleotides, the CDR3 is TGTGCCAGCAGTTACACGGGACTCGGAAACACCATATATTTT. This codes for CASSYTGLGNTIYF.

This chain links TRBV24-1 with TRBJ2-3; 9 bases are a match to TRBD2. Germline loops: CDR1 KGHDR, CDR2 SFDVKD. The CDR3 loop spans 15 amino acids. With 5 bases clipped from V and 4 bases from J, the junction kept 6 bases outside the gene matches. The CDR3 region is CATSVAGGKPDTQYF. The CDR3 nucleotides are TGTGCCACCAGTGTGGCGGGAGGGAAACCAGATACGCAGTATTTT.

The rearrangement uses TRBV30 and TRBJ1-2; 9 positions match TRBD1. V shed 3 bases, J shed 7 bases, and the junction held 9 bases outside the gene matches. Germline CDR1 GTSNPN, CDR2 SVGIG (reference sequence). This CDR3 contains 14 residues. This chain's CDR3 is CAWRVPGQGVGYTF. In nucleotides, the CDR3 is TGTGCCTGGAGAGTACCGGGACAGGGTGTTGGCTACACCTTC.

CDR3 loop: CAWSELRYGYTF. CDR3 in DNA: TGTGCCTGGAGTGAGCTTCGCTATGGCTACACCTTC. The chain joins TRBV30 to TRBJ1-2; D is unclear. V was trimmed by 1 base and J by 4 bases, leaving 7 bases between them. The CDR3 runs 12 residues. Germline assignment: CDR1 GTSNPN and CDR2 SVGIG (reference sequence).

This clonotype was recorded a few times. V gene TRBV20-1 combines with J gene TRBJ2-3, with 9 bases that match TRBD2. Germline CDR1 and CDR2: DFQATT and SNEGSKA (reference sequence). This CDR3 region has 15 residues. The V segment lost 2 bases and the J segment 5 bases; nucleotides outside the gene matches: 8. The CDR3 sequence is CSARFSGRIEDTQYF. In DNA, the CDR3 is TGCAGTGCTAGATTTAGCGGGAGAATAGAAGATACGCAGTATTTT.

This clonotype was found a few times. The chain couples TRBV12-3 or TRBV12-4 to TRBJ2-7; tentatively, D is TRBD2 (5 bases). The CDR3 length is 14 residues. Trimming removed 6 bases from V and 2 bases from J, with 14 bases in between. The CDR3 here is CASSPDIGTYEQYF. Here the CDR3 DNA reads TGTGCCAGCAGCCCTGACATCGGGACCTACGAGCAGTACTTC.

This clonotype was counted only a few times. The chain couples TRBV7-9 to TRBJ2-7; 7 bases match TRBD2. This CDR3 is 15 amino acids long. Germline V gene sequence: CDR1 SEHNR, CDR2 FQNEAQ (reference sequence). Trimming cost V 5 bases and J 0 bases; bases outside gene matches: 7. Written as DNA, the CDR3 is TGTGCCAGCAGCAATAGCGGGTATAGCTCCTACGAGCAGTACTTC. Amino acid sequence: CASSNSGYSSYEQYF.

The chain recombines TRBV28 with TRBJ2-7; either TRBD1 or TRBD2 may supply D (5 bases each). Germline loops: CDR1 MDHEN, CDR2 SYDVKM. The CDR3 has 14 residues. V was trimmed by 7 bases and J by 2 bases, leaving 15 bases between them. The CDR3 here is CASITPGPTYEQYF. CDR3 coding DNA: TGTGCCAGCATCACTCCGGGACCAACCTACGAGCAGTACTTC. Complete variable domain (other parts from reference TRBV28 and TRBJ2-7): DVKVTQSSRYLVKRTGEKVFLECVQDMDHENMFWYRQDPGLGLRLIYFSYDVKMKEKGDIPEGYSVSREKKERFSLILESASTNQTSMYLCASITPGPTYEQYFGPGTRLTVT.

The CDR3 region has the DNA TGTGCCAGCAGCCGCGACAGTACCAATCAGCCCCAGCATTTT. Amino acids: CASSRDSTNQPQHF. V usage is TRBV5-5 and J usage is TRBJ1-5; TRBD1 might be the D (5 bases). The CDR3 sequence is 14 residues long. V lost 4 bases and J lost 3, with 11 bases in between. The germline V gene has CDR1 SGHKS and CDR2 YYEKEE (reference sequence).